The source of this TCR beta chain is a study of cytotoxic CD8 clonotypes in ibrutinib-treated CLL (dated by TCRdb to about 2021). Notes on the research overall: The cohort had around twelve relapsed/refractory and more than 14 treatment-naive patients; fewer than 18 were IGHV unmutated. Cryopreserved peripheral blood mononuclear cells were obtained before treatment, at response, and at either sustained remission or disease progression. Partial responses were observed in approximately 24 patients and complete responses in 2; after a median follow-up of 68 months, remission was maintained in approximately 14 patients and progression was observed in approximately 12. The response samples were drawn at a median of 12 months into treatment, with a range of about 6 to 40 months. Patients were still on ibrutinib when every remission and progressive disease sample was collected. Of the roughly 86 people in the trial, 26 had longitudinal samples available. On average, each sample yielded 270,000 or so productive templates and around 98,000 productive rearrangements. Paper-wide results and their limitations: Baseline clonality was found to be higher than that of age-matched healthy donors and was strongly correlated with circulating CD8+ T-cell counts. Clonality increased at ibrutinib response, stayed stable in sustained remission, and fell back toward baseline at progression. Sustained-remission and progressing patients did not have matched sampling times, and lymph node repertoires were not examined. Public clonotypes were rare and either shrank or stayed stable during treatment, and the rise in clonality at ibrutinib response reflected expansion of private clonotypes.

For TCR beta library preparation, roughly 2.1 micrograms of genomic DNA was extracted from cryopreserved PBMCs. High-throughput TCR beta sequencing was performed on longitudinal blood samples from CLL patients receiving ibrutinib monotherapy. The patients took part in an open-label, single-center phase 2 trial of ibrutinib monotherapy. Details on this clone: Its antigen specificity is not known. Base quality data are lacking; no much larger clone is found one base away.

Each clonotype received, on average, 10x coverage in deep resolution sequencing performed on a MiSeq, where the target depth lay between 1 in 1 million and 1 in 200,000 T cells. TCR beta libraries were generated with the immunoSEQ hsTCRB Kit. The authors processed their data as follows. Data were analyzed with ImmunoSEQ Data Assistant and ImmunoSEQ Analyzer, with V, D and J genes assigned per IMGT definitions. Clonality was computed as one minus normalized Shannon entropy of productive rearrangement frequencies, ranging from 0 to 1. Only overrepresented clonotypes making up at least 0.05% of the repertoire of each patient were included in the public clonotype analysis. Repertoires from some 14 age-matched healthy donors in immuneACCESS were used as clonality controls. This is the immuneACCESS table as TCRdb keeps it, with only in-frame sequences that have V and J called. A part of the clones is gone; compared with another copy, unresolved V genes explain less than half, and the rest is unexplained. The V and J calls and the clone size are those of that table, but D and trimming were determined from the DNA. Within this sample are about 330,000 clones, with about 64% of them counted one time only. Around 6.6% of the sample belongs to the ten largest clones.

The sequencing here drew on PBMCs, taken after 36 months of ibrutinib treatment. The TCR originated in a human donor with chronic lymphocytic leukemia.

The CDR3: CASRSRGQSEKLFF. The sequenced DNA is TGTGCCAGCAGATCTAGGGGGCAAAGTGAAAAACTGTTTTTT. The chain links TRBV25-1 with TRBJ1-4, with TRBD1 identical over 7 junction bases. Taken from the germline V gene, the CDR1 and CDR2 loops are MGHDK and SYGVNS. V loses 6 bases at its end and J loses 7 bases; junction bases beyond the gene matches: 8. The CDR3 contains 14 residues, cysteine and phenylalanine counted. Kept here is only the CDR3 DNA, which spans 42 bases and is read in frame from base 1.